A selection of T cell receptor beta chains follows, all from one sample in a study of T cell responses to AZD1222 COVID-19 vaccine. The assay was immunoSEQ multiplex PCR, and TCRdb's table has in-frame clones only and misses some. This sample carries about 130,000 clones, approximately 85% of them seen once, and the ten largest clones take over 5%. This specimen consisted of peripheral blood, obtained 28 days after the second AZD1222 dose. These receptors originate from an adult who received the AZD1222 COVID-19 vaccine. Both conserved end residues are part of each CDR3. D genes are given only for firm matches. Size tells how often a clone was seen (once, few, many) or the class of an expanded clone, and some rows leave it out.

D: .; size: .; J: TRBJ2-2; V: TRBV10-3; CDR3: CAVGAGATGELFF; DNA: TGTGCCGTCGGGGCCGGGGCAACCGGGGAGCTGTTTTTT
D: TRBD1; size: .; J: TRBJ2-1; V: TRBV11-3; CDR3: CASSPGQGVSLTYNEQFF; DNA: TGTGCCAGCAGCCCAGGACAGGGGGTATCCTTGACCTACAATGAGCAGTTCTTC
D: .; size: .; J: TRBJ2-5; V: TRBV7-6; CDR3: CASTVSGAVGETQYF; DNA: TGTGCCAGCACCGTCTCCGGCGCGGTGGGAGAGACCCAGTACTTC
D: .; size: once; J: TRBJ1-1; V: TRBV6-5; CDR3: CASSIYGQSKTEAFF; DNA: TGTGCCAGCAGTATTTACGGACAGTCGAAAACTGAAGCTTTCTTT
D: TRBD2; size: .; J: TRBJ2-3; V: TRBV2; CDR3: CASSRLAGADTQYF; DNA: TGTGCCAGCAGTCGACTAGCGGGAGCAGATACGCAGTATTTT
D: .; size: .; J: TRBJ1-1; V: TRBV6-2/TRBV6-3; CDR3: CASSYTPANTEAFF; DNA: TGTGCCAGCAGTTACACCCCAGCTAACACTGAAGCTTTCTTT
D: TRBD1; size: .; J: TRBJ1-2; V: TRBV10-3; CDR3: CAISTPGTGGYGYTF; DNA: TGTGCCATCAGTACACCCGGGACAGGGGGCTATGGCTACACCTTC
D: .; size: .; J: TRBJ1-2; V: TRBV6-5; CDR3: CASSYLGNNYGYTF; DNA: TGTGCCAGCAGTTACCTAGGGAACAACTATGGCTACACCTTC
D: .; size: .; J: TRBJ1-5; V: TRBV12-3/TRBV12-4; CDR3: CASRGDTHQPQHF; DNA: TGTGCCAGCAGGGGAGATACCCATCAGCCCCAGCATTTT
D: TRBD1; size: .; J: TRBJ2-7; V: TRBV5-1; CDR3: CASSLDGQGLYEQYF; DNA: TGCGCCAGCAGCTTGGACGGACAGGGTCTCTACGAGCAGTACTTC
D: .; size: .; J: TRBJ1-1; V: TRBV28; CDR3: CASSSGGMNTEAFF; DNA: TGTGCCAGCAGTTCCGGAGGAATGAACACTGAAGCTTTCTTT
D: .; size: .; J: TRBJ1-2; V: TRBV2; CDR3: CASSETRGRNGYTF; DNA: TGTGCCAGCAGTGAGACCCGGGGGCGAAATGGCTACACCTTC
D: TRBD1; size: .; J: TRBJ1-2; V: TRBV6-5; CDR3: CASSPAGTGDGYTF; DNA: TGTGCCAGCAGCCCGGCTGGGACAGGGGATGGCTACACCTTC
D: TRBD2; size: .; J: TRBJ2-7; V: TRBV5-1; CDR3: CASSFSGSFPYEQYF; DNA: TGCGCCAGCAGCTTTAGCGGGAGTTTCCCCTACGAGCAGTACTTC
D: TRBD1; size: once; J: TRBJ2-1; V: TRBV5-1; CDR3: CASSRDRGGDEQFF; DNA: TGCGCCAGCAGCCGGGACAGGGGCGGGGATGAGCAGTTCTTC
D: TRBD2; size: .; J: TRBJ2-1; V: TRBV11-2; CDR3: CASSRGTSGSNEQFF; DNA: TGTGCCAGCAGCCGGGGGACTAGCGGGAGCAATGAGCAGTTCTTC
D: .; size: once; J: TRBJ2-1; V: TRBV19; CDR3: CASSLSRLQNEQFF; DNA: TGTGCCAGTAGTCTCTCGCGACTGCAGAATGAGCAGTTCTTC
D: TRBD2; size: .; J: TRBJ2-2; V: TRBV4-1; CDR3: CASSQGSGRGTGELFF; DNA: TGCGCCAGCAGCCAAGGTAGCGGGAGAGGCACCGGGGAGCTGTTTTTT
D: .; size: .; J: TRBJ2-1; V: TRBV7-2; CDR3: CASSLVGTEQFF; DNA: TGTGCCAGCAGCTTAGTAGGAACTGAGCAGTTCTTC
D: .; size: .; J: TRBJ1-5; V: TRBV27; CDR3: CASSLGPWEPQHF; DNA: TGTGCCAGCAGTTTAGGGCCGTGGGAGCCCCAGCATTTT
D: .; size: .; J: TRBJ2-5; V: TRBV7-9; CDR3: CASSPPEETQYF; DNA: TGTGCCAGCAGCCCCCCTGAGGAGACCCAGTACTTC
D: TRBD2; size: .; J: TRBJ2-7; V: TRBV28; CDR3: CASSPRTSGTSSYEQYF; DNA: TGTGCCAGCAGTCCCCGGACTAGCGGGACTAGCTCCTACGAGCAGTACTTC
D: .; size: .; J: TRBJ2-5; V: TRBV28; CDR3: CASSLPGRWAQETQYF; DNA: TGTGCCAGCAGTTTACCGGGGCGGTGGGCCCAAGAGACCCAGTACTTC
D: TRBD1; size: .; J: TRBJ1-2; V: TRBV10-1; CDR3: CASSPQGDYGYTF; DNA: TGCGCCAGCAGTCCCCAGGGGGACTATGGCTACACCTTC
D: .; size: .; J: TRBJ2-3; V: TRBV28; CDR3: CASSLRRNKVAMLGDTQYF; DNA: TGTGCCAGCAGTTTACGTCGTAATAAGGTAGCCATGCTAGGAGATACGCAGTATTTT
D: .; size: medium-sized; J: TRBJ1-1; V: TRBV19; CDR3: CASNHYTEAFF; DNA: TGTGCCAGTAACCACTACACTGAAGCTTTCTTT
D: .; size: .; J: TRBJ2-3; V: TRBV11-3; CDR3: CASSKGAGGTTDTQYF; DNA: TGTGCCAGCAGCAAGGGGGCGGGGGGCACCACAGATACGCAGTATTTT
D: .; size: .; J: TRBJ1-1; V: TRBV11-2; CDR3: CASSLRVLNTEAFF; DNA: TGTGCCAGCAGCCTCAGGGTGCTTAACACTGAAGCTTTCTTT
D: TRBD1; size: .; J: TRBJ1-4; V: TRBV27; CDR3: CASSLTGGREKLFF; DNA: TGTGCCAGCAGTTTAACAGGGGGCCGAGAAAAACTGTTTTTT